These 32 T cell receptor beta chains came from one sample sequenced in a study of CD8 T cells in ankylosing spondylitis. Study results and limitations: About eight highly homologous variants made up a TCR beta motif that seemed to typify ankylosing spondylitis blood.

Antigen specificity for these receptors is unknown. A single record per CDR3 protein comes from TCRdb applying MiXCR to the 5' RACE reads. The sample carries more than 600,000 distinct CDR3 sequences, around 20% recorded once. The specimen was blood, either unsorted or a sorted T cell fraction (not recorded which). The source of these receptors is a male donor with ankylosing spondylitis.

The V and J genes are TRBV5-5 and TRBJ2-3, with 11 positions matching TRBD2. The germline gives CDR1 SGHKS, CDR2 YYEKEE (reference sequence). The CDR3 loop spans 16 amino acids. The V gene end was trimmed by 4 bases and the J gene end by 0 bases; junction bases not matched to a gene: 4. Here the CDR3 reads CASSRLAGTSTDTQYF. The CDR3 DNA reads TGTGCCAGCAGCCGACTAGCGGGGACAAGCACAGATACGCAGTATTTT.

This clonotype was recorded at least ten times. As DNA, the CDR3 is TGTGCCAGCAGCCCCCAAAGTGGAAACACCATATATTTT. Protein: CASSPQSGNTIYF. This rearrangement joins TRBV7-2 to TRBJ1-3; D is uncertain. Trimming removed 5 bases from V and 3 bases from J, with 8 bases in between. Per germline, CDR1 SGHTA and CDR2 FQGNSA. This CDR3 spans 13 amino acids.

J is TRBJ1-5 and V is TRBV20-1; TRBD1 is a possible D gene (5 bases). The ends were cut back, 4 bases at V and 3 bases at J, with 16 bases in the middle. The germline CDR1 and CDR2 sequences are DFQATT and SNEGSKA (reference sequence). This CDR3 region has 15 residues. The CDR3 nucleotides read TGCAGTGCTAAGACTCGACGGGGACCCAATCAGCCCCAGCATTTT. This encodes CSAKTRRGPNQPQHF.

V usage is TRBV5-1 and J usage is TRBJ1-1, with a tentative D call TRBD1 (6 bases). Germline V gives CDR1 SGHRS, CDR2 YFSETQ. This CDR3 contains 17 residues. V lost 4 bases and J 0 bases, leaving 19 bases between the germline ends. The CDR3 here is CASSQAMKQGVNTEAFF. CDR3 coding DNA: TGCGCCAGCAGCCAAGCAATGAAACAGGGAGTGAACACTGAAGCTTTCTTT.

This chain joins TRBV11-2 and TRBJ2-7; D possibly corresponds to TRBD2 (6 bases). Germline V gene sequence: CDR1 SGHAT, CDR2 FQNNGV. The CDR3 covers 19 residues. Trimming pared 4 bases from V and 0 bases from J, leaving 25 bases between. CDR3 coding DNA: TGTGCCAGCAGCTCTATTAGGAGGGGTCGGCGGGCTCGCTCCTACGAGCAGTACTTC. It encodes CASSSIRRGRRARSYEQYF.

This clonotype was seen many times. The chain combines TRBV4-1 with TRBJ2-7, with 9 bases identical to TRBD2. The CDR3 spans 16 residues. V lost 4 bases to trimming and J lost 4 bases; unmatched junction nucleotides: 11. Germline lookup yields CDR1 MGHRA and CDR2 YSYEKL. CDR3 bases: TGCGCCAGCAGCCTCGGAGGTCCTAGCGGGGTTTACGAGCAGTACTTC. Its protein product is CASSLGGPSGVYEQYF.

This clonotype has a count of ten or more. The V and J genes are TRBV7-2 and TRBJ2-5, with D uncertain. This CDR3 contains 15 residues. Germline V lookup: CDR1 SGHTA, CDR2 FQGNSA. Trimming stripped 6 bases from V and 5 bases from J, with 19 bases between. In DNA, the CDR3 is TGTGCCAGCAGTACAACTTGGGCCCGGACGGAGACCCAGTACTTC. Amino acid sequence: CASSTTWARTETQYF.

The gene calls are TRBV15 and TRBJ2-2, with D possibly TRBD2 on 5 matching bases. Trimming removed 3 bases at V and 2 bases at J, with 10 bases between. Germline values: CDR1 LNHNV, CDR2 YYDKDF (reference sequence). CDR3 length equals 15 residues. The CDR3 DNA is TGTGCCACCAGCAGCTGGACTGTAAACACCGGGGAGCTGTTTTTT. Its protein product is CATSSWTVNTGELFF.

The CDR3 nucleotides are TGTGCCAGCAGCGGGGGACTAGCGGGACTAACTAGCACAGATACGCAGTATTTT. Its protein product is CASSGGLAGLTSTDTQYF. This rearrangement joins TRBV9 to TRBJ2-3; TRBD2 aligns across 13 bases. CDR3 size: 18 residues. Germline-derived CDR1 and CDR2 are SGDLS and YYNGEE. V shed 3 bases and J 0 bases; nucleotides not matched to a gene: 7.

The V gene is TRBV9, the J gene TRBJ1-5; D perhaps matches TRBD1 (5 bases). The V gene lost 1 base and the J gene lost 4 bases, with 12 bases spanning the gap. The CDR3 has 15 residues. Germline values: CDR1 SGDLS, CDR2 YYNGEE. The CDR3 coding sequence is TGTGCCAGCAGCGTATTCGGGGCCGAAAATCAGCCCCAGCATTTT. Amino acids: CASSVFGAENQPQHF.

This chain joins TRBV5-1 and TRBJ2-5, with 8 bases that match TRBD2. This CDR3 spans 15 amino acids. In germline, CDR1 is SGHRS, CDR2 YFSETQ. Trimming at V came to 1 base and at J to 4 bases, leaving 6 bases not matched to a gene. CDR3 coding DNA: TGCGCCAGCAGCTTGTCGGTCCTAGCGGGAGAGACCCAGTACTTC. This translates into CASSLSVLAGETQYF.

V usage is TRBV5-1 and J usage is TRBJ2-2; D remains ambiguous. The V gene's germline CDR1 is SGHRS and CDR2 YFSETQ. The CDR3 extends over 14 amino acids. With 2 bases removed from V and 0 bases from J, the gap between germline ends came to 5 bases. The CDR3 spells CASSFAPNTGELFF. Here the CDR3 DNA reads TGCGCCAGCAGCTTTGCCCCGAACACCGGGGAGCTGTTTTTT. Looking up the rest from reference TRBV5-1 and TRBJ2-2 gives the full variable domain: KAGVTQTPRYLIKTRGQQVTLSCSPISGHRSVSWYQQTPGQGLQFLFEYFSETQRNKGNFPGRFSGRQFSNSRSEMNVSTLELGDSALYLCASSFAPNTGELFFGEGSRLTVL.

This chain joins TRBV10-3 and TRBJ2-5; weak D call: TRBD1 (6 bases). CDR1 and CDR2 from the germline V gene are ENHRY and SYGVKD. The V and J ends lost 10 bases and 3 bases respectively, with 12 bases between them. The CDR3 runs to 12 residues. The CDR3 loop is CASSRGKETQYF. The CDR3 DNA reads TGTGCCAGCAGCAGGGGTAAAGAGACCCAGTACTTC.

CDR3 DNA sequence: TGCGCCAGCAGCCAAGATTTTGTACCGAACACTGAAGCTTTCTTT. It yields the protein CASSQDFVPNTEAFF. The rearrangement joins TRBV4-1 to TRBJ1-1; D not certain. Trimming removed 0 bases at V and 1 base at J, with 9 bases between. The CDR3 contains 15 residues. CDR1 MGHRA and CDR2 YSYEKL come from the germline V gene.

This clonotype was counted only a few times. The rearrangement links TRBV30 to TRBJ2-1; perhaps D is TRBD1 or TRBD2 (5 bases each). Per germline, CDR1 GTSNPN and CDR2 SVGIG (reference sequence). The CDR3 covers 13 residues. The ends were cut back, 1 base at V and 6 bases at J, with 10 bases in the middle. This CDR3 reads CAWSGGTTNEQFF. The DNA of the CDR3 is TGTGCCTGGAGTGGAGGGACCACCAATGAGCAGTTCTTC.

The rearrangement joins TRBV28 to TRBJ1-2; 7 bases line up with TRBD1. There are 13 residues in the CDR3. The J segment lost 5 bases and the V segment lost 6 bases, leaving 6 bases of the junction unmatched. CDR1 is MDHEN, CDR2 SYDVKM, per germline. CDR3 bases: TGTGCCAGCAGAAGCCAACAGGGGTATGGCTACACCTTC. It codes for CASRSQQGYGYTF.

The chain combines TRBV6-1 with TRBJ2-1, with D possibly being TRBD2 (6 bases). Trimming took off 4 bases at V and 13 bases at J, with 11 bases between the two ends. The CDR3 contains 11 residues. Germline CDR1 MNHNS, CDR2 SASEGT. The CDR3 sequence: CASSGGVTQFF. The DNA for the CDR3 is TGTGCCAGCAGTGGGGGGGTAACCCAGTTCTTC.

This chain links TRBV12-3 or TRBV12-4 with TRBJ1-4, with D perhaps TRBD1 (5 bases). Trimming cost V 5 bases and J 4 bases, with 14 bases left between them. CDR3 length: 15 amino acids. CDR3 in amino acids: CASSPRRGSNEKLFF. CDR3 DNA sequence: TGTGCCAGCAGTCCACGCCGGGGGAGTAATGAAAAACTGTTTTTT.

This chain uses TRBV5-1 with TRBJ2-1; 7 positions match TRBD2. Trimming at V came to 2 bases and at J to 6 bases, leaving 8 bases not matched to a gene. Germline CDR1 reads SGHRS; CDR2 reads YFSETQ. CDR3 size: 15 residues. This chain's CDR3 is CASSFEGGPPNEQFF. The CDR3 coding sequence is TGCGCCAGCAGCTTCGAGGGAGGGCCCCCCAATGAGCAGTTCTTC.

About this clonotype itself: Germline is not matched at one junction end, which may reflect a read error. CDR3 bases: TGTGCCGGGGGACAGATCTACCATGAGCAGTTCTTC. The encoded protein is CAGGQIYHEQFF. The chain carries TRBV6-5 and TRBJ2-1; 7 bases agree with TRBD1. Germline V gene sequence: CDR1 MNHEY, CDR2 SVGAGI. The CDR3 has 12 residues.

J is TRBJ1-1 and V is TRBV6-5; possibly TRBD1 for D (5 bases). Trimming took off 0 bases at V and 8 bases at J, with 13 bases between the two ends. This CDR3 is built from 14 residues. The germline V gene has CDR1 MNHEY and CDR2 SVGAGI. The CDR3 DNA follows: TGTGCCAGCAGTTACTCAGCGGGGCGGGCCGAAGCTTTCTTT. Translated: CASSYSAGRAEAFF.

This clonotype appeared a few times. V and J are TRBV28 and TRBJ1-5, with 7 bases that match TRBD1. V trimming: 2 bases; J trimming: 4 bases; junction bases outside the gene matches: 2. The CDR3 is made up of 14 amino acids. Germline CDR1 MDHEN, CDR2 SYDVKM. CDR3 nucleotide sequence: TGTGCCAGCAGTTTAGGACAGGCTAATCAGCCCCAGCATTTT. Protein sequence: CASSLGQANQPQHF. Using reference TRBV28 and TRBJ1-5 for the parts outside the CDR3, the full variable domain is DVKVTQSSRYLVKRTGEKVFLECVQDMDHENMFWYRQDPGLGLRLIYFSYDVKMKEKGDIPEGYSVSREKKERFSLILESASTNQTSMYLCASSLGQANQPQHFGDGTRLSIL.

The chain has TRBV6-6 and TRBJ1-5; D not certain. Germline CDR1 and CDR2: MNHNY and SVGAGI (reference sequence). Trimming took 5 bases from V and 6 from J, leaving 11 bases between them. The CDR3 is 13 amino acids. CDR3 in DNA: TGTGCCAGCAGTGTAAAGGGAGGTCAGCCCCAGCATTTT. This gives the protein CASSVKGGQPQHF.

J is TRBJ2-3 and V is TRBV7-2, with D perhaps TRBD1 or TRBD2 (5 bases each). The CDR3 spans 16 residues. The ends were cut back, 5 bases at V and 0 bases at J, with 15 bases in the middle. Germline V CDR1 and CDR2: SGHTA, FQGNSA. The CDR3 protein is CASSPPGALSTDTQYF. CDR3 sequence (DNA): TGTGCCAGCAGCCCCCCCGGGGCGCTAAGCACAGATACGCAGTATTTT.

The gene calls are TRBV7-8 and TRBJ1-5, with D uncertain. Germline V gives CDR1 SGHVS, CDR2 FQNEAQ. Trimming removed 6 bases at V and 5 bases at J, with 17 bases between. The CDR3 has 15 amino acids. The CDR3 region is CASSHLRGGYQPQHF. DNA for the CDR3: TGTGCCAGCAGTCACTTGCGAGGAGGGTATCAGCCCCAGCATTTT.

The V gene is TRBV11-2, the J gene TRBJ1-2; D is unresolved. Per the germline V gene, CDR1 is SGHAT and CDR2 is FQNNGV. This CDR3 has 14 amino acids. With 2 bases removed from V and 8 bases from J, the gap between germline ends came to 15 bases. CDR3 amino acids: CASSLNDVVDGYTF. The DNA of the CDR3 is TGTGCCAGCAGCTTAAACGACGTGGTGGACGGCTACACCTTC.

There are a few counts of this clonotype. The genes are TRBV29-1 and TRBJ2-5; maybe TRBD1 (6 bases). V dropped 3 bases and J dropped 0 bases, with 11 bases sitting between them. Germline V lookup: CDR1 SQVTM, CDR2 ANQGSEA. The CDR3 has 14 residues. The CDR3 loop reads CSVEPGDNQETQYF. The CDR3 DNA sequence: TGCAGCGTTGAGCCCGGGGACAACCAAGAGACCCAGTACTTC. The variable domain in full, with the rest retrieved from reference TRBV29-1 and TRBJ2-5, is SAVISQKPSRDICQRGTSLTIQCQVDSQVTMMFWYRQQPGQSLTLIATANQGSEATYESGFVIDKFPISRPNLTFSTLTVSNMSPEDSSIYLCSVEPGDNQETQYFGPGTRLLVL.

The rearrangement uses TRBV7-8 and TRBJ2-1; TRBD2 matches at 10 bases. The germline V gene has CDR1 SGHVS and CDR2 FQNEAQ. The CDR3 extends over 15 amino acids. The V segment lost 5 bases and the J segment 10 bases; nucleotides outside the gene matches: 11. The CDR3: CASSPESGRGREQFF. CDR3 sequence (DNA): TGTGCCAGCAGCCCGGAAAGCGGGAGGGGACGGGAGCAGTTCTTC.

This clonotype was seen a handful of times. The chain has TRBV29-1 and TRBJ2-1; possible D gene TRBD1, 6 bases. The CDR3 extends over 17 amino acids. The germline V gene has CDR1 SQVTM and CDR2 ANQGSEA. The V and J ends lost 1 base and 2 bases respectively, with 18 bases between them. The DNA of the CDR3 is TGCAGCGTTGAAGGTCCCGACAGGACAGCAACCTACAATGAGCAGTTCTTC. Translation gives CSVEGPDRTATYNEQFF.

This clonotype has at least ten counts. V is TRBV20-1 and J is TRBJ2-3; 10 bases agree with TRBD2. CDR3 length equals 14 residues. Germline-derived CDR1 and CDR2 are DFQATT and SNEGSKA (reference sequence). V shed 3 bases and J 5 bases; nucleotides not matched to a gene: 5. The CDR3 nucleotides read TGCAGTGCTAGGAAGCGGGGGGGCGGAGATACGCAGTATTTT. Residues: CSARKRGGGDTQYF.

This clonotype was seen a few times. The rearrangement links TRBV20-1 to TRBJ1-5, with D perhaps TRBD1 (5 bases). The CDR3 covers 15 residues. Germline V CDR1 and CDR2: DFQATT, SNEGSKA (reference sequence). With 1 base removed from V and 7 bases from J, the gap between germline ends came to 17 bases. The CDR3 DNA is TGCAGTGCTAGAGTGCGCGGGCGGGGGATACAGCCCCAGCATTTT. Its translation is CSARVRGRGIQPQHF.

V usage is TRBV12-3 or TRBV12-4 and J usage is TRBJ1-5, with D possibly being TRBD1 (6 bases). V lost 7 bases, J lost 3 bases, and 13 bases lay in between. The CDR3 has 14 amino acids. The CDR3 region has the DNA TGTGCCAGCAACTGGGGGGGGCACAATCAGCCCCAGCATTTT. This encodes CASNWGGHNQPQHF.